This passage covers 25 T cell receptor beta chains from one sample sequenced in a study of blood T cell repertoires in COVID-19 (dated by TCRdb to the early 2020s). The library was made by the immunoSEQ multiplex PCR assay. TCRdb retrieved this table from immuneACCESS and kept in-frame rearrangements only. Not all clones are present; in checked studies, unresolved V genes account for under half, and no reason is known for the remainder. For this sample the table gives fewer than 200,000 clones, of which roughly 86% were detected only once. Roughly 1.5% of the sample comes from the top ten. Sequences were obtained from peripheral blood. These receptors originate from a woman aged 45-59 years with acute or convalescent COVID-19.

The genes are TRBV27 and TRBJ1-6, with D possibly matching TRBD1 (6 bases). The length of the CDR3 is 18 residues. Between the trimmed V and J ends, which lost 7 bases and 0 bases, there was a span of 19 bases. The germline V gene has CDR1 MNHEY and CDR2 SMNVEV (reference sequence). CDR3 sequence reads: CASTATGSPTSYNSPLHF. CDR3 nucleotide sequence: TGTGCCAGCACCGCCACAGGGAGCCCCACCTCCTATAATTCACCCCTCCACTTT.

The chain links TRBV21-1 to TRBJ2-7; the table names TRBD2, a call not compared with the DNA. TRBV21-1 is tagged as a pseudogene. The CDR3 is 15 residues long. DNA for the CDR3: TGTGCCAGCAGCAAAGTATGGGGAGGAGGCTACGAGCAGTACTTC. Amino acid sequence: CASSKVWGGGYEQYF.

The V and J genes are TRBV5-1 and TRBJ2-5; D is unclear. The CDR3 is made up of 13 amino acids. CDR1 SGHRS and CDR2 YFSETQ come from the germline V gene. The ends were cut back, 4 bases at V and 5 bases at J, with 12 bases in the middle. The CDR3 DNA follows: TGCGCCAGCAGCCCCGACACTTTGGAGACCCAGTACTTC. Translation: CASSPDTLETQYF.

This sequence joins TRBV3-1 (or the pseudogene TRBV3-2) and TRBJ1-5; 8 bases agree with TRBD1. Per the germline V gene, CDR1 is LGHDT and CDR2 is YNNKEL (reference sequence). Trimming cost V 5 bases and J 3 bases; bases outside gene matches: 9. The CDR3 totals 16 residues. DNA of the CDR3: TGTGCCAGCAGCTTCAGACAGGGGATCTCCAATCAGCCCCAGCATTTT. Residues: CASSFRQGISNQPQHF.

The chain uses TRBV5-1 and TRBJ1-2; 9 bases are shared with TRBD1. The V and J ends lost 4 bases and 3 bases, in that order; junction bases with no gene match: 7. This CDR3 contains 15 residues. From germline, CDR1 is SGHRS and CDR2 YFSETQ. As DNA, the CDR3 is TGCGCCAGCAGCGCCCGACAGGGGGTCGACTATGGCTACACCTTC. Translated, it gives CASSARQGVDYGYTF.

The CDR3 loop is CASSPSGTGYGAFF. CDR3 nucleotide sequence: TGTGCCAGCAGCCCTTCCGGGACAGGGTACGGAGCTTTCTTT. This chain joins TRBV5-6 and TRBJ1-1, with 9 bases lining up with TRBD1. This CDR3 has 14 amino acids. The germline V gene encodes CDR1 SGHDT and CDR2 YYEEEE. Trimming removed 4 bases from V and 10 bases from J; junction bases left unmatched: 11. The variable domain in full, with the rest retrieved from reference TRBV5-6 and TRBJ1-1, is DAGVTQSPTHLIKTRGQQVTLRCSPKSGHDTVSWYQQALGQGPQFIFQYYEEEERQRGNFPDRFSGHQFPNYSSELNVNALLLGDSALYLCASSPSGTGYGAFFGQGTRLTVV.

The chain couples TRBV18 to TRBJ1-4; D remains ambiguous. The CDR3 runs 16 residues. Germline values: CDR1 KGHSH, CDR2 LQKENI. The germline V and J ends were trimmed by 2 bases and 6 bases, with 16 bases remaining between them. This chain's CDR3 is CASSPRTSGQDEKLFF. The CDR3 bases are TGTGCCAGCTCACCAAGGACTTCTGGGCAGGATGAAAAACTGTTTTTT.

CDR3 protein: CASSDRTRGLWEQYF. The CDR3 DNA reads as TGTGCCAGTAGCGATAGGACTCGAGGATTGTGGGAGCAGTACTTC. This chain links TRBV19 with TRBJ2-7; weak D call: TRBD2 (5 bases). The germline V and J ends were trimmed by 6 bases and 7 bases, with 22 bases remaining between them. The germline V gene has CDR1 LNHDA and CDR2 SQIVND (reference sequence). This CDR3 is 15 amino acids long. The complete variable domain, with remaining parts taken from reference TRBV19 and TRBJ2-7, reads DGGITQSPKYLFRKEGQNVTLSCEQNLNHDAMYWYRQDPGQGLRLIYYSQIVNDFQKGDIAEGYSVSREKKESFPLTVTSAQKNPTAFYLCASSDRTRGLWEQYFGPGTRLTVT.

The chain couples TRBV3-1 (or the pseudogene TRBV3-2) to TRBJ1-6; 9 bases agree with TRBD1. Trimming took 0 bases from V and 8 from J; bases not matched to a gene: 5. The V gene's germline CDR1 is LGHDT and CDR2 YNNKEL (reference sequence). CDR3 length equals 16 residues. CDR3 bases: TGTGCCAGCAGCCAAGATTCGGACAGGGGTTATTCACCCCTCCACTTT. This gives the protein CASSQDSDRGYSPLHF.

This chain uses TRBV6-5 with TRBJ1-1, with a possible D match to TRBD1 (5 bases). Germline CDR1 reads MNHEY; CDR2 reads SVGAGI. V was trimmed by 6 bases and J by 8 bases, leaving 10 bases between them. This CDR3 is 11 amino acids long. CDR3 DNA: TGTGCCAGCAGCCCAGGGCCCGAAGCTTTCTTT. This codes for CASSPGPEAFF.

The J gene is TRBJ2-1, the V gene TRBV9, with 13 positions matching TRBD2. Germline V gives CDR1 SGDLS, CDR2 YYNGEE. The CDR3 runs to 15 residues. With V trimmed by 4 bases and J by 9 bases, 7 bases remained unmatched. This CDR3 reads CASSPPRLAGGEQFF. The CDR3 DNA reads as TGTGCCAGCAGCCCCCCTCGACTAGCGGGAGGTGAGCAGTTCTTC.

This clone was seen only once. The chain couples TRBV24-1 to TRBJ2-1, with a possible D match to TRBD1 (6 bases). This CDR3 has 14 amino acids. Germline V gene lookup returns CDR1 KGHDR and CDR2 SFDVKD. Trimming removed 5 bases at V and 8 bases at J, with 15 bases between. The DNA of the CDR3 is TGTGCCACCAGTGCCCGGACAGTGCGGGATGAGCAGTTCTTC. Translation: CATSARTVRDEQFF.

CDR3 sequence reads: CASSLSSQTGNTEAFF. The CDR3 bases are TGTGCCAGCAGCTTAAGTTCGCAGACAGGAAACACTGAAGCTTTCTTT. This chain links TRBV11-2 with TRBJ1-1; D is perhaps TRBD1 (6 bases). The germline V gene has CDR1 SGHAT and CDR2 FQNNGV. Trimming cost V 2 bases and J 2 bases, with 15 bases left between them. This CDR3 region has 16 residues.

This clone was counted a few times. The chain combines TRBV2 with TRBJ2-1; 8 nucleotides match TRBD1. The germline V gene encodes CDR1 SNHLY and CDR2 FYNNEI. The CDR3 consists of 16 residues. V was pared by 5 bases and J by 7 bases, with 13 bases of the junction left unmatched. CDR3 DNA: TGTGCCAGCAGTAAACCGGGACAGGTTGTTTGGAATGAGCAGTTCTTC. As protein: CASSKPGQVVWNEQFF.

The chain uses TRBV7-7 and TRBJ2-3, with 7 bases lining up with TRBD2. This CDR3 region has 20 residues. Germline CDR1 is SSHAT and CDR2 is FNYEAQ (reference sequence). The J segment lost 6 bases and the V segment lost 3 bases, leaving 24 bases of the junction unmatched. This CDR3 is CASSLGQSGTGREETDTQYF. CDR3 DNA sequence: TGTGCCAGCAGCTTGGGGCAGAGCGGGACGGGAAGGGAGGAAACGGATACGCAGTATTTT.

As to this clone: Different DNA sequences within this sample yield the same CDR3. V is TRBV6-5 and J is TRBJ2-3; TRBD2 matches at 8 bases. Trimming took 8 bases from V and 1 from J; bases not matched to a gene: 2. Germline V lookup: CDR1 MNHEY, CDR2 SVGAGI. The CDR3 runs 13 residues. The CDR3 DNA sequence: TGTGCCAGCGGACTAGCAGGCACAGATACGCAGTATTTT. It yields the protein CASGLAGTDTQYF.

The gene calls are TRBV2 and TRBJ1-2; 8 nucleotides line up with TRBD1. Germline loops: CDR1 SNHLY, CDR2 FYNNEI. This CDR3 is built from 13 residues. J lost 7 bases, V lost 5 bases, and 6 bases had no gene match. In nucleotides, the CDR3 is TGTGCCAGCAGTCCCGCTACAGGGGGTGGCTACACCTTC. Translating it yields CASSPATGGGYTF.

A few counts support this clone. The gene calls are TRBV6-5 and TRBJ1-1; D remains ambiguous. The germline CDR1 and CDR2 sequences are MNHEY and SVGAGI. Between the trimmed V and J ends, which lost 2 bases and 1 base, there was a span of 5 bases. The CDR3 runs to 13 residues. CDR3 residues: CASSYERNTEAFF. As DNA, the CDR3 is TGTGCCAGCAGTTACGAGAGGAACACTGAAGCTTTCTTT.

The chain couples TRBV6-5 to TRBJ2-1; TRBD2 agrees at 9 bases. Trimming at V came to 4 bases and at J to 1 base, leaving 2 bases not matched to a gene. This CDR3 is built from 15 residues. Looked up from germline, CDR1 is MNHEY and CDR2 is SVGAGI. This CDR3 reads CASSFLAGSYNEQFF. CDR3 sequence (DNA): TGTGCCAGCAGTTTTCTAGCGGGATCCTACAATGAGCAGTTCTTC.

The V and J genes are TRBV27 and TRBJ1-3; D gene unclear. The CDR3 is 14 residues long. The V gene lost 3 bases and the J gene lost 0 bases, with 6 bases spanning the gap. The germline CDR1 and CDR2 sequences are MNHEY and SMNVEV (reference sequence). The CDR3 DNA follows: TGTGCCAGCAGTTTGGGCGCCTCTGGAAACACCATATATTTT. Translated: CASSLGASGNTIYF.

The J gene is TRBJ1-6, the V gene TRBV6-5; unclear D gene. V shed 6 bases and J shed 9 bases, with 12 bases lying between them. The germline gives CDR1 MNHEY, CDR2 SVGAGI. The CDR3 is 13 residues long. The CDR3 DNA follows: TGTGCCAGCAGCCGAGAGACAAGTTCACCCCTCCACTTT. Protein sequence: CASSRETSSPLHF.

The chain is built from TRBV24-1 and TRBJ2-1, with 11 nucleotides matching TRBD1. Trimming removed 4 bases from V and 14 bases from J; junction bases left unmatched: 9. Per germline, CDR1 KGHDR and CDR2 SFDVKD. The CDR3 totals 14 residues. The CDR3 loop reads CATSDRIPGQGEFF. Written as DNA, the CDR3 is TGTGCCACCAGTGACCGTATACCGGGACAGGGGGAGTTCTTC.

This rearrangement joins TRBV27 to TRBJ2-7, with TRBD2 identical over 9 bases. Germline CDR1 MNHEY, CDR2 SMNVEV (reference sequence). The CDR3 is 15 amino acids. V trimming: 5 bases; J trimming: 1 base; junction bases outside the gene matches: 6. CDR3 bases: TGTGCCAGCAGTCCCTCAGCGGGGGGTTCCTACGAGCAGTACTTC. The encoded protein is CASSPSAGGSYEQYF.

This clone is a singleton in its sample. The genes are TRBV19 and TRBJ1-2; 10 bases map to TRBD1. The CDR3 totals 12 residues. Per germline, CDR1 LNHDA and CDR2 SQIVND (reference sequence). Trimming at V came to 6 bases and at J to 8 bases, leaving 3 bases not matched to a gene. The CDR3 region has the DNA TGTGCCAGTAGGGACAGGGGGACCGGCTACACCTTC. This gives the protein CASRDRGTGYTF.

This chain links TRBV18 with TRBJ1-1, with 8 bases identical to TRBD1. The germline CDR1 and CDR2 sequences are KGHSH and LQKENI. There are 16 residues in the CDR3. V gave up 6 bases and J gave up 0 bases; unmatched junction bases: 9. The CDR3 DNA sequence: TGTGCCAGCTCCCTGAATACAGGGGGAATGAACACTGAAGCTTTCTTT. Amino acid sequence: CASSLNTGGMNTEAFF.